This T cell receptor (beta chain) originates from a study of T cell responses to AZD1222 COVID-19 vaccine. Notes on the study in general: Nearly half of unique spike-specific TCRs reportedly avoided B.1.351 and B.1.1.7 mutated regions. Repertoires were collected only later (after the peak T cell response had occurred).

As to this clone: Antigen specificity is unknown.

This CDR3 has 13 amino acids. V lost 5 bases and J lost 8; bases outside the gene matches: 5. From germline, CDR1 is SEHNR and CDR2 FQNEAQ (reference sequence). The assay was immunoSEQ multiplex PCR, and TCRdb's table has in-frame clones only and misses some. The data show nearly 35,000 clones, 70% to 90% seen once. This specimen consisted of peripheral blood, obtained on day 0 of AZD1222 vaccination. The source of this sequence is an adult in good health. The rearrangement joins TRBV7-9 to TRBJ1-4, with 7 nucleotides matching TRBD1. The CDR3 loop reads CASSHRQGEKLFF. CDR3 DNA sequence: TGTGCCAGCAGCCATAGACAGGGCGAAAAACTGTTTTTT.